This entry concerns a single TCR beta chain. What it binds is not known. This CDR3 has 14 amino acids. From germline, CDR1 is SGHTA and CDR2 FQGTGA. The germline V and J ends were trimmed by 2 bases and 5 bases, with 11 bases remaining between them. The sample is drawn from a study of cytomegalovirus exposure and HLA in healthy donors. Primers for the PCR totalled 60 Vbeta and 13 Jbeta. The table came from immunoSEQ multiplex PCR; TCRdb's copy has only in-frame clones and leaves some out. Among around 150,000 clones listed, 80% to 90% were seen once. General observations from the study: Cytomegalovirus status was reportedly diagnosed by the classifier with high specificity and sensitivity. Later genetic work tied a missense DCLRE1C variant to beta-chain V and J trimming.

This clonotype originated in a woman aged 25 to 45 in good health and CMV-seropositive. The specimen sequenced was PBMCs. The chain carries TRBV7-3 and TRBJ2-3, with a tentative D call TRBD2 (5 bases). The CDR3 protein is CASSLHLAVDTQYF. The CDR3 DNA sequence: TGTGCCAGCAGCTTACACCTAGCAGTAGATACGCAGTATTTT.